This note documents a single T cell receptor (beta chain) sequence. Its antigen is undetermined. The data were taken from a study of OX40 agonist ivuxolimab in advanced cancers. Across the study: In this cohort, patients received ivuxolimab, an agonistic anti-OX40 (CD134) antibody. Prior therapy, whether anti-PD-1, anti-PD-L1 or anti-CTLA-4, was allowed, and 40% had some.

Findings and limits, study-wide: The authors did not determine the antigen specificity of the expanded peripheral T cells. Near-lowest levels of clonal expansion characterized partial responders at 0.1-3.0 mg/kg.

The assay was immunoSEQ multiplex PCR, and TCRdb's table has in-frame clones only and misses some. The sample holds about 50,000 clones, more than 70% seen once. The source was CD4+ or CD8+ T cells sorted from blood, collected in a trial of the OX40 agonist ivuxolimab. The origin of this receptor is an adult with an advanced solid tumor such as melanoma, head and neck, liver or kidney cancer.

CDR3 coding DNA: TGCGCCAGCAGCAGAGGGGCGGAAGAAAAACTGTTTTTT. Its translation is CASSRGAEEKLFF. The chain recombines TRBV5-1 with TRBJ1-4, with D tentatively TRBD1 (5 bases). In germline, CDR1 is SGHRS, CDR2 YFSETQ. The V end was cut by 4 bases, the J end by 8 bases, with 12 bases between. This CDR3 spans 13 amino acids. Based on the CDR3 plus reference TRBV5-1 and TRBJ1-4, the full variable domain is KAGVTQTPRYLIKTRGQQVTLSCSPISGHRSVSWYQQTPGQGLQFLFEYFSETQRNKGNFPGRFSGRQFSNSRSEMNVSTLELGDSALYLCASSRGAEEKLFFGSGTQLSVL.